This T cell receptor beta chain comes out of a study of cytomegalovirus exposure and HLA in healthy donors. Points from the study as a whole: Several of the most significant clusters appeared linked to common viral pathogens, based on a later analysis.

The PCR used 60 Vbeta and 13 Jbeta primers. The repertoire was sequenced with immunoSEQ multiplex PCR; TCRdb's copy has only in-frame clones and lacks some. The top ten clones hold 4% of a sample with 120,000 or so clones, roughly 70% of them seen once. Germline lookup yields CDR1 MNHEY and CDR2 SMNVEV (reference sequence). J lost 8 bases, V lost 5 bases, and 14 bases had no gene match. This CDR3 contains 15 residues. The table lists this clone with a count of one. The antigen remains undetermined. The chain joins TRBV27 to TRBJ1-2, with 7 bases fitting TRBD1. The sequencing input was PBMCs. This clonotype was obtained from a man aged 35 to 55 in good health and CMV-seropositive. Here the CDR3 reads CASSLSDRDRQGYTF. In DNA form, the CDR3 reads TGTGCCAGCAGTCTCTCCGACAGGGATCGGCAGGGCTACACCTTC.